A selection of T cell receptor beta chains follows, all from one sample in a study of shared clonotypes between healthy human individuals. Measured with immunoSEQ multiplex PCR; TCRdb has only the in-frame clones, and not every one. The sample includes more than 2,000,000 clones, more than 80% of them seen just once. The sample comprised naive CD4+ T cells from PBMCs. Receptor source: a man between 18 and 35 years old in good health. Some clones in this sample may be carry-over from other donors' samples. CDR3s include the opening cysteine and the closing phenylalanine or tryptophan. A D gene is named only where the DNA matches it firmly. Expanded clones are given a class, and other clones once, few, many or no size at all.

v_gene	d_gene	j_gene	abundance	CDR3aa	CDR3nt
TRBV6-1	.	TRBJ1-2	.	CASSEIVIRQPGGGYTF	TGTGCCAGCAGTGAAATTGTGATTAGGCAGCCGGGTGGTGGCTACACCTTC
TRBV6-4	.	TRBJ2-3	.	CASSLSAGADTQYF	TGTGCCAGCAGCCTTAGCGCAGGCGCAGATACGCAGTATTTT
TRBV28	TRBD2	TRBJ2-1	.	CASSNFWGPAGSSYNEQFF	TGTGCCAGCAGTAACTTCTGGGGCCCAGCGGGGAGCTCCTACAATGAGCAGTTCTTC
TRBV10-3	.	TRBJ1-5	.	CAPVTRRFNQPQHF	TGTGCCCCCGTCACCAGGAGATTCAATCAGCCCCAGCATTTT
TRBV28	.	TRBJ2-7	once	CATVGAYEQYF	TGTGCCACTGTGGGGGCCTACGAGCAGTACTTC
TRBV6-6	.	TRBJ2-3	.	CASSRDSTDTQYF	TGTGCCAGCAGTCGGGACAGCACAGATACGCAGTATTTT
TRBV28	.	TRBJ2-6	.	CASSSRVSGANVLTF	TGTGCCAGCAGTTCTAGGGTCTCTGGGGCCAACGTCCTGACTTTC
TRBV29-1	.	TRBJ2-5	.	CSVIGSAETQYF	TGCAGCGTTATCGGGAGCGCCGAGACCCAGTACTTC
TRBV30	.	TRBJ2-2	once	CACLPLKNTGELFF	TGTGCCTGTCTTCCCCTTAAGAACACCGGGGAGCTGTTTTTT
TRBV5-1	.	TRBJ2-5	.	CASSLGGTQTQYF	TGCGCCAGCAGCTTGGGTGGGACCCAGACCCAGTACTTC
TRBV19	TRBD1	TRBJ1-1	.	CASRTDRGLIVNTEAFF	TGTGCCAGTAGGACTGACAGGGGTCTTATCGTGAACACTGAAGCTTTCTTT
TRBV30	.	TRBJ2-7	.	CAWSPRGWSYEQYF	TGTGCCTGGAGCCCAAGAGGTTGGTCCTACGAGCAGTACTTC
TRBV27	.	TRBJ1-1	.	CASSRGGGNTEAFF	TGTGCCAGCAGCCGAGGGGGTGGGAACACTGAAGCTTTCTTT
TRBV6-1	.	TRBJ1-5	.	CASSYTTGRNQPQHF	TGTGCCAGCAGCTATACGACAGGTCGCAATCAGCCCCAGCATTTT
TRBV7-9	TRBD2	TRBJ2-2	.	CASSVVLAPNTGELFF	TGTGCCAGCAGCGTCGTACTAGCGCCCAACACCGGGGAGCTGTTTTTT
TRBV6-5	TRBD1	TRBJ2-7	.	CASSQNQGARYEQYF	TGTGCCAGCAGCCAAAATCAGGGGGCGCGATACGAGCAGTACTTC